The clone carrying this TCR beta chain occurred a few times. Its antigen is unknown. Treatment in this sample: oral pan-JAK inhibitor, 5-10 mg twice daily. Both peripheral blood and punch biopsies of lesional scalp skin were obtained from patients who had alopecia areata. The data were taken from a study of CD8+ T cells in alopecia areata. Across the study: Disease severity was quantified as SALT score of affected scalp area. General observations from the study: Clonality was higher in lesional than normal scalp, especially in alopecia totalis/universalis.

The J segment lost 0 bases and the V segment lost 3 bases, leaving 6 bases of the junction unmatched. The CDR3 loop spans 16 amino acids. In germline, CDR1 is MNHEY, CDR2 SMNVEV (reference sequence). Extracted RNA was reverse transcribed, and the resulting cDNA served as sequencing template. Sequenced by immunoSEQ multiplex PCR; TCRdb stores in-frame clones only, minus some. The table has about 190,000 clones, 45% to 75% seen once. The TCR was taken from a human donor with alopecia areata. The starting material was CD4+ T cells sorted from blood, obtained at week 4, from a patient treated with tofacitinib. The gene calls are TRBV27 and TRBJ2-7, with 9 bases matching TRBD1. DNA of the CDR3: TGTGCCAGCAGTTTCCGGACAGGGGCCGCCTCCTACGAGCAGTACTTC. Protein product: CASSFRTGAASYEQYF.